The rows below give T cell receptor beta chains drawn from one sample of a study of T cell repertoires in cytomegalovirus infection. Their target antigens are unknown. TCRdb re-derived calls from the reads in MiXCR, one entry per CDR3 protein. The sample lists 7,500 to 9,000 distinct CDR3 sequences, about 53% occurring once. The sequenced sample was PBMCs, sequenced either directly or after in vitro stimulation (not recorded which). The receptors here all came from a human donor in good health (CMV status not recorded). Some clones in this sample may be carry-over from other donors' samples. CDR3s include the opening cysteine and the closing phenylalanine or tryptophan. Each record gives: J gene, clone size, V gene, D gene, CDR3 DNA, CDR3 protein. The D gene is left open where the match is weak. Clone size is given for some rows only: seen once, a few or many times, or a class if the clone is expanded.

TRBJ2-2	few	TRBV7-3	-	TGTGCCAGCAGCTCGGGGCCCCAAACCGGGGAGCTGTTTTTT	CASSSGPQTGELFF
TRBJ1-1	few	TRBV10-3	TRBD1	TGTGCCATCAGTGAGTATCGGGACAGGGCGAACACTGAAGCTTTCTTT	CAISEYRDRANTEAFF
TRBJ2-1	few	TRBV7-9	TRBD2	TGTGCCAGCAGCTTAGTCGGCCGGGAGGGCCAGTCTCGCAATGAGCAGTTCTTC	CASSLVGREGQSRNEQFF
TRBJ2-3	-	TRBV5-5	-	TGTGCCAGCAGCTTGGAGTGGGGGTCAGATACGCAGTATTTT	CASSLEWGSDTQYF
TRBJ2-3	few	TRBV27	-	TGTGCCAGTCACGTAGCTACGCCGTATTTT	CASHVATPYF
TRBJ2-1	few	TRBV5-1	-	TGCGCCAGCAGCTTGTTCTCAGCGGGCAATGAGCAGTTCTTC	CASSLFSAGNEQFF
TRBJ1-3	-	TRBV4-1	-	TGTGCCAGCAGCCACGACAGGACGCGCGGAAACACCATATATTTT	CASSHDRTRGNTIYF
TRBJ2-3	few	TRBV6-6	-	TGTGCCAGCAGGCACCGGAGAGGGGCCACAGATACGCAGTATTTT	CASRHRRGATDTQYF
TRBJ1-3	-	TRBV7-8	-	TGTGCCAGCAGCTTAGCGGAGGGGCGCGGAAACACCATATATTTT	CASSLAEGRGNTIYF
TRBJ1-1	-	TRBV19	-	TGTGCCACTGGGGGCATCGCTGAAGCTTTCTTT	CATGGIAEAFF
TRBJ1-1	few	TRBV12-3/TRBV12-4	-	TGTGCCAGCAGCCTCCTGTTTTCCAAACAGGGCACTGAAGCTTTCTTT	CASSLLFSKQGTEAFF
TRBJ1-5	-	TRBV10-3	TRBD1	TGTGCCATCAGTGATTCGGAACAGGGGATGGACGAGACTCGCAATCAGCCCCAGCATTTT	CAISDSEQGMDETRNQPQHF
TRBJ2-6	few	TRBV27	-	TGTGCCAGCAGTTTTCTGGATACTGGGGCCAACGTCCTGACTTTC	CASSFLDTGANVLTF
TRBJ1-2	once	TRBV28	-	TGTGCCAGCAGTATCACCTACAGGGTAGATGGCTACACCTTC	CASSITYRVDGYTF
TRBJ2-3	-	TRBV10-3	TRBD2	TGTGCCATCAGTGAGGCTAGCGGGGGGGCAAAAGATACGCAGTATTTT	CAISEASGGAKDTQYF
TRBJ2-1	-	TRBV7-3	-	TGTGCCAGCAGCCCCTACGGGACAAGGACTTACAATGAGCAGTTCTTC	CASSPYGTRTYNEQFF
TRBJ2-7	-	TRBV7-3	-	TGTGCCAGCAGCTCGATGACAGGCGCCTACGAGCAGTACTTC	CASSSMTGAYEQYF
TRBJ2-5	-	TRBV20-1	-	TGCAGTGCTAGAGCACCGGGACGGCAAGAGACCCAGTACTTC	CSARAPGRQETQYF
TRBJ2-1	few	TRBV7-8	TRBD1	TGTGCCAGCAGCTCGCGGCGACCAGGACAGGGATACAATGAGCAGTTCTTC	CASSSRRPGQGYNEQFF
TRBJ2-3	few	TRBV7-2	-	TGTGCCAGCAGCTTAGGGATATTGGATACGCAGTATTTT	CASSLGILDTQYF
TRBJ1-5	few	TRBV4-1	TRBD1	TGCGCCAGCAGCCAAAGGTTCATACAGGGGGAGAAGCGACAGCCCCAGCATTTT	CASSQRFIQGEKRQPQHF
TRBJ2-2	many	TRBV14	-	TGTGCCAGCAGCCAAACGGCGCCCGGGGAGCTGTTTTTT	CASSQTAPGELFF
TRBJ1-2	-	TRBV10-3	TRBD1	TGTGCCATCACCGAGGACAGGACATATGGCTACACCTTC	CAITEDRTYGYTF
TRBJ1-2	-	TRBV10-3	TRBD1	TGTGCCATCAAACCGGGACAGGACAACGGCTACACCTTC	CAIKPGQDNGYTF
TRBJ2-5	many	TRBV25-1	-	TGTGCCAGCAGTGCGGTGTACCAAGAGACCCAGTACTTC	CASSAVYQETQYF
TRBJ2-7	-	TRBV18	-	TGTGCCAGCTCGAAGGAAACCTACGAGCAGTACTTC	CASSKETYEQYF
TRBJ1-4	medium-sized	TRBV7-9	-	TGTGCCAGCAGCTCCGGGACTTATGCAACTAATGAAAAACTGTTTTTT	CASSSGTYATNEKLFF
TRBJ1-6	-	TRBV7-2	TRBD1	TGTGCCAGCAGCTATCCGACAGGGAGCTATAATTCACCCCTCCACTTT	CASSYPTGSYNSPLHF
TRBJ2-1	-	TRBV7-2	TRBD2	TGTGCCATCGTCCAGGCGGGAGTACGGAATGAGCAGTTCTTC	CAIVQAGVRNEQFF
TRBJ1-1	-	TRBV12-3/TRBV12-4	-	TGTGCCAGCAGTTTGGCAGTTGGACAGCAAGCTTTCTTT	CASSLAVGQQAFF
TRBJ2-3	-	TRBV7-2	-	TGTGCCAGAAGCTTAACGGACAAGATAGTTACGCAGTATTGG	CARSLTDKIVTQYW
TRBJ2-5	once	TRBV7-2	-	TGTGCCAGCAGCCCATCCCTGGGGAGCGGGACCCAGTACTTC	CASSPSLGSGTQYF
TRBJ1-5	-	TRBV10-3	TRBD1	TGTGCCATCAGTGAGTCGGAACAGGGGATTGACGAGACTCGCACTCCTCCCCAGCATTTT	CAISESEQGIDETRTPPQHF
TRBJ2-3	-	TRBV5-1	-	TGCGCCAGCAGCTTGGGGACCACAGCAGATACGCAGTATTTT	CASSLGTTADTQYF
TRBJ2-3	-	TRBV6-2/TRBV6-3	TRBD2	TGTGCCAGCAGACCCCACTATAGCGGGAGCACAGATACGCAGTATTTT	CASRPHYSGSTDTQYF
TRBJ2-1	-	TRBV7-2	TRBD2	TGTGCCAGCAGCTTAAAGGTAGCGGGGGGGCCTCGGAATGAGCAGTTCTTC	CASSLKVAGGPRNEQFF